This TCR beta chain was captured by sequencing in a study of type 1 regulatory T cells. The study, taken as a whole, reports: Type 1 regulatory T cells had a more restricted TCR repertoire than non-type 1 regulatory T cells.

Many counts were recorded for this clonotype. The target antigen is unknown. This CDR3 has 12 residues. V was pared by 1 base and J by 3 bases, with 6 bases between. In germline, CDR1 is GTSNPN, CDR2 SVGIG (reference sequence). Each CDR3 protein is one row after TCRdb ran MiXCR on the reads. Of tens of thousands of distinct CDR3 sequences listed, 9% to 15% are singletons. This clonotype originated in a human donor in good health. The rearrangement joins TRBV30 to TRBJ1-1; weak D call: TRBD1 (5 bases). Sequencing used cultured non-Tr1 T cells, either the whole culture or a sorted T cell fraction (not recorded which). CDR3 in amino acids: CAWSEGYTEAFF. In DNA, the CDR3 is TGTGCCTGGAGTGAGGGGTACACTGAAGCTTTCTTT.